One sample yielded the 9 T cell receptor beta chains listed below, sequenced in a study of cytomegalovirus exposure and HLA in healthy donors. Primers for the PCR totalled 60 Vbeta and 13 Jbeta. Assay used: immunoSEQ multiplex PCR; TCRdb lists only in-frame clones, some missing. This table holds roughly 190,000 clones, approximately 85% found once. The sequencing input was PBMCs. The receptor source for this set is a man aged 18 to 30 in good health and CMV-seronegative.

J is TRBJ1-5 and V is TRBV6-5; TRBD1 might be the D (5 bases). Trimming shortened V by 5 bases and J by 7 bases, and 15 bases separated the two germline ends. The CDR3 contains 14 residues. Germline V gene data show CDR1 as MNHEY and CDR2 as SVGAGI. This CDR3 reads CASSQFEGEQPQHF. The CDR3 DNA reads TGTGCCAGCAGTCAGTTCGAAGGGGAACAGCCCCAGCATTTT.

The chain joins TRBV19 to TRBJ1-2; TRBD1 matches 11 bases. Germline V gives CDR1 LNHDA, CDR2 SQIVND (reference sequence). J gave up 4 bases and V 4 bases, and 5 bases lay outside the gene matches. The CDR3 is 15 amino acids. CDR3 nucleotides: TGTGCCAGTAGTACCGCCGGACAGGGGGCCTATGGCTACACCTTC. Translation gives CASSTAGQGAYGYTF.

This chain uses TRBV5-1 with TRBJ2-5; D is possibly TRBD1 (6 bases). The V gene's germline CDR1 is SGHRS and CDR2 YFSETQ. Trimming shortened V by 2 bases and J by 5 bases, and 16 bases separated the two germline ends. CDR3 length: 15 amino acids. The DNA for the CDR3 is TGCGCCAGCAGCTTTAGGGGGTTACGTTTCGAGACCCAGTACTTC. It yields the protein CASSFRGLRFETQYF.

CDR3 sequence reads: CASSQFDRGQETQYF. The CDR3 DNA is TGTGCCAGCAGCCAATTTGACAGGGGGCAAGAGACCCAGTACTTC. This chain links TRBV5-6 with TRBJ2-5, with 9 bases matching TRBD1. J lost 2 bases, V lost 4 bases, and 6 bases had no gene match. This CDR3 comprises 15 residues. The germline V gene has CDR1 SGHDT and CDR2 YYEEEE.

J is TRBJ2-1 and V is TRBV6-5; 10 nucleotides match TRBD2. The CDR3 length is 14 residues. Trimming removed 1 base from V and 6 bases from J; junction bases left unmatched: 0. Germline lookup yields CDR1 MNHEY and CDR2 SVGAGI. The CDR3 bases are TGTGCCAGCAGTTACTGGACTAGCGGCAATGAGCAGTTCTTC. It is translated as CASSYWTSGNEQFF.

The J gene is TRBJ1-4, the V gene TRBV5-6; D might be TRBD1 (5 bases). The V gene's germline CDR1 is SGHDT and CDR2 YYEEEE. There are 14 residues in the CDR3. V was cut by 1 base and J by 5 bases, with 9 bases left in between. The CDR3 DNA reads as TGTGCCAGCAGCTTGCTGGAGGGGAATGAAAAACTGTTTTTT. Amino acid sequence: CASSLLEGNEKLFF.

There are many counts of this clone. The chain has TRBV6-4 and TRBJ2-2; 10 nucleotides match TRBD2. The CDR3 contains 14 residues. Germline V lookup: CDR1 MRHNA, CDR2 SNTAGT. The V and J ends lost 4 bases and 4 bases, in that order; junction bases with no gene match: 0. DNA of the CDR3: TGTGCCAGCAGTGCTAGCGGGGGCACCGGGGAGCTGTTTTTT. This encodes CASSASGGTGELFF.

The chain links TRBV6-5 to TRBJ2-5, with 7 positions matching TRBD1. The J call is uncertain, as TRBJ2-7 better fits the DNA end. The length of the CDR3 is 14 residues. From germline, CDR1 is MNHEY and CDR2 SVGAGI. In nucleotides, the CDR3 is TGTGCCAGCAGTGAAGGGGACAGCTCCTACGAGCAGTACTTC. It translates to CASSEGDSSYEQYF.

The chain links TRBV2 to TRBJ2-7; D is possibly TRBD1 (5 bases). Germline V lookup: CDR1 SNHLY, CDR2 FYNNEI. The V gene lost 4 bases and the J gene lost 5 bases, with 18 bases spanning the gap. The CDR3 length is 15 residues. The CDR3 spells CASSVGVSGSDEQYF. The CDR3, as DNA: TGTGCCAGCAGTGTAGGGGTGAGTGGTTCGGACGAGCAGTACTTC.